These T cell receptor beta chains were read from a single sample in a study of cytomegalovirus exposure and HLA in healthy donors. Assay: immunoSEQ multiplex PCR; the TCRdb copy retains only in-frame clones and omits some. The data show more than 100,000 clones, and the top ten clones hold roughly 1.6%. The sample comprised PBMCs. The receptors come from a woman aged 40 to 49 in good health and CMV-seronegative. The CDR3 runs from the conserved cysteine through the conserved F or W. A D gene is named only where the DNA matches it firmly.

D	J	V	DNA	CDR3
TRBD1	TRBJ1-5	TRBV19	TGTGCCAGTAGTATCACTATTGACAGGGATGGTCAGCCCCAGCATTTT	CASSITIDRDGQPQHF
TRBD1	TRBJ1-2	TRBV7-9	TGTGCCAGCAGCTTATCCCCACATCAGACAGGGGGCGATGGCTACACCTTC	CASSLSPHQTGGDGYTF
-	TRBJ2-3	TRBV7-6	TGTGCCAGCAGCTTAGCGGGGGCTAGCACAGATACGCAGTATTTT	CASSLAGASTDTQYF
-	TRBJ1-2	TRBV28	TGTGCCAGCAGTCCGGTTAACTATGGCTACACCTTC	CASSPVNYGYTF
-	TRBJ2-2	TRBV28	TGTGCCAGCAGGAGACTTTCGAACACCGGGGAGCTGTTTTTT	CASRRLSNTGELFF
TRBD2	TRBJ2-2	TRBV7-9	TGTGCCAGCAGCTTCCTAGCGGGGGACCCGACGGGGGAGCTGTTTTTT	CASSFLAGDPTGELFF
TRBD1	TRBJ2-1	TRBV11-2	TGTGCCAGCAGCCCGGACAGGGCCCAGTTCTTC	CASSPDRAQFF
-	TRBJ1-4	TRBV15	TGTGCCACCAGCAAGGAACCGGGACAAAACGGCGAAAAACTGTTTTTT	CATSKEPGQNGEKLFF
TRBD1	TRBJ1-5	TRBV28	TGTGCCAGCATTACTCAGGGGGCTAATCAGCCCCAGCATTTT	CASITQGANQPQHF
-	TRBJ1-3	TRBV5-8	TGTGCCAGCAGGAAGGACTGGAGCTCTGGAAACACCATATATTTT	CASRKDWSSGNTIYF
-	TRBJ1-2	TRBV6-4	TGTGCCAGCAGCCGTACAGGGCTAGCTAACTATGGCTACACCTTC	CASSRTGLANYGYTF
-	TRBJ2-7	TRBV18	TGTGCCAGCTCCTTCCTGCAGGGTCAAAACGAGCAGTACTTC	CASSFLQGQNEQYF
-	TRBJ1-1	TRBV21-1	TGTGCCAGCAGCAAAGGGGGACAGGGGAACACTGAAGCTTTCTTT	CASSKGGQGNTEAFF
TRBD1	TRBJ2-7	TRBV5-6	TGTGCCAGCAGCTTGTGGACAGGGGGCAGCGAGCAGTACTTC	CASSLWTGGSEQYF
-	TRBJ2-3	TRBV18	TGTGCCAGCTCACCACCCGGGGGTGCGAGCACAGATACGCAGTATTTT	CASSPPGGASTDTQYF
-	TRBJ1-6	TRBV5-1	TGCGCCAGCAGCTTGGAAGCGCGGTCACCCCTCCACTTT	CASSLEARSPLHF
-	TRBJ2-5	TRBV19	TGTGCCAGTAGTATAGTTTTCCAGCAAGAGACCCAGTACTTC	CASSIVFQQETQYF
-	TRBJ1-1	TRBV7-2	TGTGCCAGCAGCTTGGGGGGGCCGTACACTGAAGCTTTCTTT	CASSLGGPYTEAFF
-	TRBJ1-5	TRBV19	TGTGCCAGTAGTCAGGGGTACAATCAGCCCCAGCATTTT	CASSQGYNQPQHF
-	TRBJ1-4	TRBV4-2	TGTGCCAGCAGCCAAGATATTGGATGGGGGCAGGGTGATGAAAAACTGTTTTTT	CASSQDIGWGQGDEKLFF
TRBD1	TRBJ2-7	TRBV6-1	TGTGCCAGCCGGACAGGGAGGTACGAGCAGTACTTC	CASRTGRYEQYF
TRBD1	TRBJ2-1	TRBV5-1	TGCGCCAGCAGCGCTCCGGGACAGTACAATGAGCAGTTCTTC	CASSAPGQYNEQFF
-	TRBJ1-2	TRBV13	TGTGCCAGCAGCTGGAGGGCAGGTAACTATGGCTACACCTTC	CASSWRAGNYGYTF
-	TRBJ2-1	TRBV7-2	TGTGCCAGCAGCTACATCTCAGATGAGCAGTTCTTC	CASSYISDEQFF
-	TRBJ1-2	TRBV20-1	TGCAGTGCTCCTCACTATGGCTACACCTTC	CSAPHYGYTF
TRBD2	TRBJ2-1	TRBV28	TGTGCCAGCAGTGGGACTAACACGTTGAATGAGCAGTTCTTC	CASSGTNTLNEQFF
TRBD1	TRBJ2-1	TRBV4-2	TGTGCCAGCAGCCAAACCCACAGGGGGCCCTACAATGAGCAGTTCTTC	CASSQTHRGPYNEQFF
-	TRBJ1-4	TRBV14	TGTGCCAGCAGTAAACAGGGAGTTGAAAAACTGTTTTTT	CASSKQGVEKLFF
-	TRBJ2-1	TRBV9	TGTGCCAGCAGCGTAGTAGGTGGGGGGTACAATGAGCAGTTCTTC	CASSVVGGGYNEQFF
-	TRBJ2-7	TRBV20-1	TGCAGTGCGATAGAGGGTAGCGAGCAGTACTTC	CSAIEGSEQYF
TRBD2	TRBJ2-3	TRBV27	TGTGCCAGCAGCCAAAAACTAGCGGGAGTCACAGATACGCAGTATTTT	CASSQKLAGVTDTQYF
TRBD1	TRBJ2-4	TRBV19	TGTGCCAGTAGTACGCGGGACAGGATTTTTATTCAGTACTTC	CASSTRDRIFIQYF